What follows are 6 T cell receptor beta chains derived from one specimen sequenced in a study of glioma-infiltrating T cells (dated by TCRdb to the mid-2010s). Reads for this sample came from an Illumina MiSeq. The iRepertoire nested amplicon-rescue multiplex PCR (arm-PCR) platform was used to amplify TCR alpha and beta CDR3 regions from RNA. Using fastp at Q25 and MiXCR, TCRdb reprocessed the public reads and kept productive beta chains. Under each unique CDR3 protein, matching rows form one entry showing the most common genes and DNA. The table for this sample lists 35,000 to 45,000 distinct CDR3 sequences; approximately 20% of them were counted only once. The top ten clones comprise roughly 7% of the sample. Sequences were obtained from glioma tissue, nonneoplastic brain tissue, or PBMCs (not recorded which). These receptors originate from a human donor with low-grade glioma or glioblastoma, undergoing nonglioma brain surgery, or in good health (not recorded which).

This chain uses TRBV5-6 with TRBJ2-5; no clear D. Trimming removed 0 bases from V and 4 bases from J, with 1 base in between. CDR1 and CDR2 (germline): SGHDT, YYEEEE. This CDR3 is 11 amino acids long. The CDR3 loop reads CASSLAETQYF. CDR3 bases: TGTGCCAGCAGCTTGGCAGAGACCCAGTACTTC.

The chain uses TRBV19 and TRBJ2-7, with D unresolved. The V end was cut by 2 bases, the J end by 4 bases, with 12 bases between. CDR1 LNHDA and CDR2 SQIVND come from the germline V gene (reference sequence). The CDR3 covers 14 residues. CDR3 sequence: CASSIMGIEYEQYF. CDR3 nucleotide sequence: TGTGCCAGTAGTATAATGGGTATCGAATACGAGCAGTACTTC. The entire variable domain, with the rest obtained from reference TRBV19 and TRBJ2-7, is as follows: DGGITQSPKYLFRKEGQNVTLSCEQNLNHDAMYWYRQDPGQGLRLIYYSQIVNDFQKGDIAEGYSVSREKKESFPLTVTSAQKNPTAFYLCASSIMGIEYEQYFGPGTRLTVT.

This clonotype occurred many times. The genes are TRBV7-9 and TRBJ2-2, with D unresolved. Between the trimmed V and J ends, which lost 0 bases and 5 bases, there was a span of 1 base. The germline CDR1 and CDR2 sequences are SEHNR and FQNEAQ (reference sequence). The CDR3 spans 12 residues. CDR3 sequence (DNA): TGTGCCAGCAGCTTAGCGACCGGGGAGCTGTTTTTT. This translates into CASSLATGELFF.

In this sample, this clonotype turned up many times. The V call is TRBV28, the J call TRBJ1-2; D is perhaps TRBD1 (5 bases). V was cut by 6 bases and J by 8 bases, with 25 bases left in between. Germline loops: CDR1 MDHEN, CDR2 SYDVKM. This CDR3 contains 16 residues. The CDR3 DNA follows: TGTGCCAGCAGCCCATCGAAGGCAGGGCACTATTGGGGCTACACCTTC. Translation: CASSPSKAGHYWGYTF.

A word on this clonotype: One junction end disagrees with the germline gene, perhaps due to a read error. The chain's CDR3 is CSVGGAGYEKYF. The CDR3 coding sequence is TGCAGCGTTGGGGGGGCGGGTTACGAGAAGTACTTC. V is TRBV29-1 and J is TRBJ2-7; D may correspond to TRBD1 or TRBD2 (6 bases each). The CDR3 covers 12 residues. Germline CDR1 SQVTM, CDR2 ANQGSEA.

This clonotype was seen ten or more times. The chain employs TRBV27 and TRBJ2-4; 14 positions agree with TRBD2. The V gene's germline CDR1 is MNHEY and CDR2 SMNVEV (reference sequence). The CDR3 loop spans 18 amino acids. The J segment lost 3 bases and the V segment lost 6 bases, leaving 10 bases of the junction unmatched. The CDR3 loop reads CASRKRTSGGHLKNIQYF. DNA for the CDR3: TGTGCCAGCAGAAAAAGGACTAGCGGGGGGCACCTCAAAAACATTCAGTACTTC.